The entry that follows covers one TCR beta chain sequence. This clonotype has at least ten counts. Its recognized antigen is unknown. Qualities for individual bases were not recorded, and no much larger clone is one base off. A patient counted as having stable Graves' hyperthyroidism if no progression to ophthalmopathy occurred over 18 months of follow-up. Hyperthyroidism patients were aged 18 to 65 years and newly diagnosed, with disease duration of less than 2 months. Any patient with an uncontrolled infection, another autoimmune disease, pregnancy or lactation was excluded. Clinical symptoms, serum thyroxine and TRAb, thyroid ultrasound, and orbital computed tomography formed the basis for the diagnoses. PBMCs were isolated from approximately 10 ml of fresh peripheral blood by Ficoll-Paque density gradient centrifugation. Total RNA was extracted using Trizol reagent, and RNA quality was assessed on an Agilent 2100 Bioanalyzer.

CDR1 and CDR2, looked up from the germline V gene, are MNHNS and SASEGT. The trim is 7 bases for V and 8 bases for J, with a gap of 20 bases between the germline ends. The CDR3 covers 14 residues, taking in both the cysteine and the phenylalanine. CDR3 DNA is the only sequence kept; it has 42 bases, read in frame from the first base. Amplification of TCR beta CDR3 regions was carried out from RNA transcripts. The TCR CDR3 was subjected to a first round of RT-PCR using the HTBI primer set and the Qiagen OneStep RT-PCR kit. The libraries were constructed in a second round of multiplex PCR and then size-selected and purified. The libraries were sequenced on an Illumina HiSeq2000 using paired-end 100 bp reads. Per the authors' processing: SOAPnuke was used to process the raw data, throwing out any read that contained adapters or uncalled bases, had a mean Phred below 15, or lacked an exact constant-primer or identifier match. COPE v1.2.5 was used to merge the high-quality paired reads, and each unique nucleotide sequence was defined as a clonotype. Clonotypes were aligned to IMGT TRBV, TRBD and TRBJ reference segments using MiTCR v1.1. Only V-J combinations with frequency above 0.0001, covering about 99% of repertoires, were analysed. The TCS score was defined as the ratio of F50 (clonal expansion) to E x V (chaos), calculated using BLOSUM62-based TCRdist between CDR3 peptides within each V-J. Welch's t-statistics and random forest reduced fewer than 550 V-J features to roughly 13, which were used in a naive Bayes classifier (R e1071). TCRdb applied fastp at Q25 and MiXCR to the public reads, then kept only in-frame beta chains. Under each unique CDR3 protein, matching rows form one entry showing the most common genes and DNA. It is TCRdb's table, rather than the study itself, that gives the V and J calls and clone size. In this sample the table shows approximately 520,000 distinct CDR3 sequences, roughly 20% of which occur a single time. The top ten clones comprise 26% of the sample.

This sample stems from a study of T cells in Graves' hyperthyroidism and ophthalmopathy (dated by TCRdb to between 2019 and 2020). Background for the entire study: Peripheral blood was sampled at the time of initial diagnosis, prior to any treatment. The paper reports TCR Vbeta CDR3 sequencing of 130 to 150 peripheral blood samples: 40 or so ophthalmopathy, approximately 74 hyperthyroidism and some 17 progressor patients. The study also compared thyroid tissue and blood T-cell repertoires from over 5 Graves' hyperthyroidism patients. The 75 to 100 discovery patients were randomly split 7:3 into training and test sets. After blood sampling, hyperthyroidism patients were treated with methimazole at a starting dose of 30 mg daily, and ophthalmopathy patients were treated with high-dose intravenous methylprednisolone. To identify TCR V-J signatures that set the groups apart, the researchers used a discovery cohort of about a hundred patients, made up of roughly 45 with Graves' ophthalmopathy and 57 with stable Graves' hyperthyroidism. An independent validation cohort of around 20 hyperthyroidism patients and approximately 16 patients who later progressed to ophthalmopathy tested prospective prediction of ophthalmopathy. Summary of the overall study and its limitations: Most expanded thyroid clonotypes (frequency above 0.001) were also found in blood, which suggests that blood repertoires may mirror thyroid immune responses. No statistical method was used to set the sample size in advance, and investigators knew the group allocation. During validation, the model predicted progression to ophthalmopathy a median of approximately six months ahead of onset, with around 70% sensitivity and about 75% specificity. Ophthalmopathy was separated from stable hyperthyroidism by a 13 V-J signature model, with 87.88% sensitivity and around 81% specificity obtained in cross-validation and 80%/75% obtained in testing.

The rearranged chain carries TRBV6-1 and TRBJ1-2, with no reliable assignment of the D segment. Sequenced: blood. The sequence came from a man in his late teens or twenties with Graves' hyperthyroidism. The CDR3 here reads CASISPTPLEGYTF. The sequence in DNA is TGTGCCAGCATCTCACCCACCCCCCTCGAAGGCTACACCTTC.